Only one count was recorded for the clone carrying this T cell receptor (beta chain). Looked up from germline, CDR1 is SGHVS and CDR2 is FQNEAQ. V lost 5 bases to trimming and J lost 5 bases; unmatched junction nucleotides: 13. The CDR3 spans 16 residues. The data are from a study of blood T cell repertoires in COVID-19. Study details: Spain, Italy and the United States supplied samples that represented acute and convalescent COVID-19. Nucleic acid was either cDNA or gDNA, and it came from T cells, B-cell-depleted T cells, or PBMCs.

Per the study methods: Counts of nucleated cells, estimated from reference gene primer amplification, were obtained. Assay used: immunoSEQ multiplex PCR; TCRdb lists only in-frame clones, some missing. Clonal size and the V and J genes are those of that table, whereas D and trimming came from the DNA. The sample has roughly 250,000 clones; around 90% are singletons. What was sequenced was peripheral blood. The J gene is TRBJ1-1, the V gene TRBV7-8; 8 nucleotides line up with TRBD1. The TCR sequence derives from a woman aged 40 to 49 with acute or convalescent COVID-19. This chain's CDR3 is CASSRRAGQGGTEAFF. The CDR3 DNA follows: TGTGCCAGCAGCCGCCGGGCCGGACAGGGTGGGACTGAAGCTTTCTTT.